This note documents a single TCR beta chain sequence. Its antigen is as yet unknown. The sample is drawn from a study of CXCR3-negative and CXCR3-positive naive CD8 T cells. Study results and limitations: Similarly elevated diversity marked both naive subsets, with memory CD8+ cells showing far lower diversity. Against CXCR3-negative naive cells, CXCR3-positive naive cells showed more hydrophobic TRB CDR3s.

Through 5' RACE with UMI labels, the TRB cDNA libraries were prepared. TCRdb processed the 5' RACE reads again and assigns one entry to each CDR3 protein, with no DNA. Its table lists 49,000 or so distinct CDR3 sequences. Germline V gene sequence: CDR1 MNHEY, CDR2 SVGAGI. The CDR3 is made up of 15 amino acids. This chain joins TRBV6-5 and TRBJ2-3; TCRdb indicates TRBD2, and absent DNA this call remains unverified. This sequence was found in a human donor in good health. Some clones in this sample may be carry-over from other donors' samples. Sequencing was performed on naive CXCR3+ CD8+ T cells from blood. The subset: CD45RO-CCR7+CD27+CD95- naive CD8+ T cells expressing CXCR3 (TNR3+). The CDR3 spells CASSPIAGLQDTQYF.